This note documents a single T cell receptor beta chain sequence. A much larger clone differs by one base, so this may be a read error. The sample originates from a study of CD8+CD57+ T cells in acquired aplastic anemia. The CDR3 runs to 14 residues. Germline V gene lookup returns CDR1 MNHEY and CDR2 SVGEGT. CDR3 and TCR beta VDJ profiling relied on a genomic DNA template. TCRdb processed the reads anew with MiXCR; each CDR3 protein has one entry. Found here are 100,000 to 150,000 distinct CDR3 sequences, around 46% of them singletons; the top ten hold around 2.5%. The receptor was derived from a human donor in good health, serving as a control. V is TRBV6-2 or TRBV6-3 and J is TRBJ1-1; D ambiguous. The sequencing input was sorted CD4+, CD8+, or CD8+CD57+ T cells (not recorded which) from PBMCs. The CDR3 sequence: CGSSYTIVNTEAFF. The CDR3 DNA reads as TGTGGCAGCAGTTATACCATCGTTAACACTGAAGCTTTCTTT.